One sample yielded the 32 T cell receptor beta chains listed below, sequenced in a study of monozygotic twins with cystic fibrosis. TCRdb's table, derived via immunoSEQ multiplex PCR, lists solely in-frame clones and lacks some. The data contain around 36,000 clones, approximately 67% of them singletons. Sequenced sample: blood. The receptor set was obtained from a girl under 18 with cystic fibrosis.

This chain connects TRBV29-1 to TRBJ2-2; D is ambiguous. This CDR3 is built from 12 residues. The V end was cut by 6 bases, the J end by 5 bases, with 10 bases between. Germline V gives CDR1 SQVTM, CDR2 ANQGSEA. Here the CDR3 DNA reads TGCAGCGTAGCAACAGATACCGGGGAGCTGTTTTTT. Protein product: CSVATDTGELFF.

The genes are TRBV5-1 and TRBJ2-5; D call uncertain. CDR1 is SGHRS, CDR2 YFSETQ, per germline. The CDR3 consists of 12 residues. V dropped 3 bases and J dropped 4 bases, with 7 bases sitting between them. The CDR3 loop reads CASSYSAETQYF. CDR3 sequence (DNA): TGCGCCAGCAGCTACAGTGCAGAGACCCAGTACTTC.

The chain has TRBV7-2 and TRBJ1-2; D is undetermined. V was clipped by 4 bases and J by 7 bases, with 16 bases between them. Germline V lookup: CDR1 SGHTA, CDR2 FQGNSA. CDR3 length: 14 amino acids. CDR3 amino acids: CASSSTGSLSGYTF. DNA for the CDR3: TGTGCCAGCAGCTCCACGGGATCCCTGAGTGGCTACACCTTC.

The chain has TRBV30 and TRBJ2-2; TRBD2 matches 8 bases. Germline loops: CDR1 GTSNPN, CDR2 SVGIG (reference sequence). The CDR3 is 20 residues long. J lost 4 bases, V lost 4 bases, and 23 bases had no gene match. DNA for the CDR3: TGTGCCTGGACACCCCAAGGTCGGGGTAGCGGGGAGGGAGGCACCGGGGAGCTGTTTTTT. Protein sequence: CAWTPQGRGSGEGGTGELFF.

V is TRBV29-1 and J is TRBJ2-7, with D uncertain. Germline V gives CDR1 SQVTM, CDR2 ANQGSEA. Trimming shortened V by 5 bases and J by 2 bases, and 7 bases separated the two germline ends. The CDR3 is made up of 11 amino acids. The CDR3 loop reads CSVWLPYEQYF. CDR3 bases: TGCAGCGTTTGGCTGCCCTACGAGCAGTACTTC.

This clone showed up just a few times. V gene TRBV25-1 combines with J gene TRBJ2-2, with unresolved D. The CDR3 is 14 residues long. Germline-derived CDR1 and CDR2 are MGHDK and SYGVNS. Trimming left V 4 bases short and J 1 base short, with 7 bases between. CDR3 coding DNA: TGTGCCAGCAGTGTGTCAGGGAACACCGGGGAGCTGTTTTTT. Amino acid sequence: CASSVSGNTGELFF.

V and J are TRBV30 and TRBJ1-5, with TRBD1 as a possible D gene (5 bases). In germline, CDR1 is GTSNPN, CDR2 SVGIG (reference sequence). The CDR3 has 15 amino acids. V was cut by 2 bases and J by 4 bases, with 15 bases left in between. CDR3 sequence: CAWSLYRNRNQPQHF. CDR3 coding DNA: TGTGCCTGGAGTCTATACAGGAATCGTAATCAGCCCCAGCATTTT.

This chain uses TRBV9 with TRBJ2-7; D perhaps matches TRBD2 (6 bases). Trimming stripped 4 bases from V and 5 bases from J, with 16 bases between. The CDR3 has 14 amino acids. CDR1 is SGDLS and CDR2 is YYNGEE in the germline V gene. CDR3 amino acids: CASSPGLPGDEQYF. The DNA for the CDR3 is TGTGCCAGCAGCCCCGGACTACCGGGGGACGAGCAGTACTTC.

This chain connects TRBV5-4 to TRBJ1-2, with TRBD1 matching 8 bases. Germline V gene lookup returns CDR1 SGHNT and CDR2 YYREEE (reference sequence). V shed 4 bases, J shed 8 bases, and the junction held 7 bases outside the gene matches. The CDR3 runs to 13 residues. CDR3: CASSHQGAWGYTF. The CDR3 region has the DNA TGTGCCAGCAGCCATCAGGGGGCTTGGGGCTACACCTTC.

This chain uses TRBV10-3 with TRBJ2-1, with D possibly being TRBD1 or TRBD2 (5 bases each). V lost 11 bases to trimming and J lost 6 bases, with 17 bases between them. The length of the CDR3 is 13 residues. Germline values: CDR1 ENHRY, CDR2 SYGVKD. The CDR3 is CAQQRGTRNEQFF. CDR3 coding DNA: TGTGCCCAACAACGGGGCACCCGCAATGAGCAGTTCTTC.

The chain couples TRBV9 to TRBJ2-7; tentative D call: TRBD1 (6 bases). The V end lost 3 bases, the J end lost 3 bases, and 22 bases lay between the germline ends. The CDR3 is 17 amino acids. Germline lookup yields CDR1 SGDLS and CDR2 YYNGEE. Here the CDR3 reads CASSGNPQAGTFYEQYF. The DNA for the CDR3 is TGTGCCAGCAGCGGCAACCCCCAAGCCGGGACATTCTACGAGCAGTACTTC. The full variable domain, in which reference TRBV9 and TRBJ2-7 provide the parts outside the CDR3, is DSGVTQTPKHLITATGQRVTLRCSPRSGDLSVYWYQQSLDQGLQFLIQYYNGEERAKGNILERFSAQQFPDLHSELNLSSLELGDSALYFCASSGNPQAGTFYEQYFGPGTRLTVT.

J is TRBJ1-1 and V is TRBV7-2, with D tentatively TRBD1 (5 bases). The germline V and J ends were trimmed by 2 bases and 8 bases, with 9 bases remaining between them. Germline values: CDR1 SGHTA, CDR2 FQGNSA. This CDR3 has 12 amino acids. The CDR3 sequence: CASSLFDREAFF. The CDR3 nucleotides are TGTGCCAGCAGCTTATTTGACAGAGAAGCTTTCTTT.

The chain combines TRBV29-1 with TRBJ2-7; possibly TRBD1 for D (6 bases). V lost 6 bases and J lost 3, with 12 bases in between. The length of the CDR3 is 12 residues. Germline V CDR1 and CDR2: SQVTM, ANQGSEA. The CDR3 nucleotides are TGCAGCGTGCGGACAGAATACTACGAGCAGTACTTC. It encodes CSVRTEYYEQYF.

The rearrangement joins TRBV2 to TRBJ1-1; TRBD1 might be the D (5 bases). V was clipped by 7 bases and J by 11 bases, with 14 bases between them. This CDR3 has 11 amino acids. Per the germline V gene, CDR1 is SNHLY and CDR2 is FYNNEI. This CDR3 reads CASTKGLEAFF. Here the CDR3 DNA reads TGTGCCAGCACGAAGGGGCTGGAGGCTTTCTTT.

The J gene is TRBJ2-1, the V gene TRBV4-3; 10 nucleotides line up with TRBD2. The V gene end was trimmed by 0 bases and the J gene end by 6 bases; junction bases not matched to a gene: 5. Germline V gene lookup returns CDR1 LGHNA and CDR2 YSLEER. The CDR3 spans 16 residues. DNA of the CDR3: TGCGCCAGCAGCCAAGATTGGATAGCGGGAGGCAATGAGCAGTTCTTC. Translated, it gives CASSQDWIAGGNEQFF.

This clone was observed a few times. The chain links TRBV5-1 to TRBJ2-7, with D possibly called TRBD1 or TRBD2 (5 bases each). Trimming shortened V by 2 bases and J by 2 bases, and 14 bases separated the two germline ends. This CDR3 spans 15 amino acids. From germline, CDR1 is SGHRS and CDR2 YFSETQ. CDR3: CASSFSGTTTYEQYF. The CDR3 nucleotides read TGCGCCAGCAGCTTCTCCGGGACGACCACCTACGAGCAGTACTTC.

This clone was counted between two and nine times. The chain's CDR3 is CASSLSGNTIYF. CDR3 in DNA: TGTGCCAGCAGCCTATCTGGAAACACCATATATTTT. The chain combines TRBV7-9 with TRBJ1-3; D is unresolved. From germline, CDR1 is SEHNR and CDR2 FQNEAQ (reference sequence). The CDR3 loop spans 12 amino acids. Trimming removed 5 bases from V and 1 base from J, with 3 bases in between.

The chain is built from TRBV29-1 and TRBJ2-7; 8 nucleotides match TRBD1. CDR3 length: 15 residues. The trim removed 1 base at V and 4 bases at J, leaving 9 bases unmatched. CDR1 SQVTM and CDR2 ANQGSEA come from the germline V gene. CDR3 in amino acids: CSVEVGPGGGYEQYF. The DNA for the CDR3 is TGCAGCGTTGAAGTCGGTCCAGGGGGCGGGTACGAGCAGTACTTC.

The chain joins TRBV19 to TRBJ2-3; D is uncertain. The CDR3 covers 16 residues. V was shortened by 2 bases and J by 0 bases, with 12 bases between the two germline ends. Per germline, CDR1 LNHDA and CDR2 SQIVND (reference sequence). The CDR3 DNA reads as TGTGCCAGTAGTATAACCCCCCAGGCTAGCACAGATACGCAGTATTTT. Its translation is CASSITPQASTDTQYF.

The chain couples TRBV2 to TRBJ2-7, with TRBD2 as a possible D gene (6 bases). The CDR3 has 16 amino acids. Germline assignment: CDR1 SNHLY and CDR2 FYNNEI. Trimming stripped 2 bases from V and 12 bases from J, with 26 bases between. CDR3 residues: CASSEKYFKVRRVLYV. CDR3 sequence (DNA): TGTGCCAGCAGTGAAAAATATTTCAAGGTGAGGAGGGTCCTGTACGTC.

This chain connects TRBV5-5 to TRBJ2-7; D call uncertain. The ends were cut back, 2 bases at V and 2 bases at J, with 2 bases in the middle. Germline CDR1 SGHKS, CDR2 YYEKEE (reference sequence). CDR3 length: 11 amino acids. This CDR3 is CASSFAYEQYF. CDR3 coding DNA: TGTGCCAGCAGCTTCGCCTACGAGCAGTACTTC.

J is TRBJ2-1 and V is TRBV29-1; 10 nucleotides match TRBD1. After removal of 7 bases from V and 5 bases from J, the junction contained 5 bases not matched to a gene. The germline gives CDR1 SQVTM, CDR2 ANQGSEA. The CDR3 sequence is 13 residues long. CDR3 region: CSGGTGVHNEQFF. The DNA of the CDR3 is TGCAGCGGGGGGACAGGGGTCCACAATGAGCAGTTCTTC.

This chain links TRBV18 with TRBJ2-5; 9 bases map to TRBD1. With 4 bases clipped from V and 2 bases from J, the junction kept 2 bases outside the gene matches. Germline V gene data show CDR1 as KGHSH and CDR2 as LQKENI. The CDR3 has 14 residues. The chain's CDR3 is CASSQGTGQETQYF. Written as DNA, the CDR3 is TGTGCCAGCTCACAAGGGACAGGGCAAGAGACCCAGTACTTC.

Concerning this clone itself: The same CDR3 can be traced to other DNA sequences in this sample. The J gene is TRBJ1-1, the V gene TRBV5-6, with 9 bases lining up with TRBD1. V trimming: 4 bases; J trimming: 0 bases; junction bases outside the gene matches: 4. This CDR3 is 15 amino acids long. Germline CDR1 is SGHDT and CDR2 is YYEEEE. CDR3 in DNA: TGTGCCAGCAGCAGTGGACAGGGGATGAACACTGAAGCTTTCTTT. Amino acid sequence: CASSSGQGMNTEAFF. Drawing the rest from reference TRBV5-6 and TRBJ1-1, the complete variable domain is DAGVTQSPTHLIKTRGQQVTLRCSPKSGHDTVSWYQQALGQGPQFIFQYYEEEERQRGNFPDRFSGHQFPNYSSELNVNALLLGDSALYLCASSSGQGMNTEAFFGQGTRLTVV.

The rearrangement links TRBV6-5 to TRBJ2-1; D unclear. Germline-derived CDR1 and CDR2 are MNHEY and SVGAGI. The CDR3 runs to 16 residues. Trimming stripped 0 bases from V and 1 base from J, with 10 bases between. The CDR3 sequence is CASSYSPRGSYNEQFF. As DNA, the CDR3 is TGTGCCAGCAGTTACTCCCCCCGTGGGTCCTACAATGAGCAGTTCTTC.

This chain links TRBV5-1 with TRBJ2-5; perhaps TRBD2 as D (5 bases). This CDR3 region has 13 residues. Trimming shortened V by 4 bases and J by 2 bases, and 9 bases separated the two germline ends. Germline CDR1 SGHRS, CDR2 YFSETQ. CDR3 region: CASSGGDQETQYF. DNA of the CDR3: TGCGCCAGCAGCGGAGGAGATCAAGAGACCCAGTACTTC.

This clone was observed once. V usage is TRBV30 and J usage is TRBJ2-3; TRBD1 is a possible D gene (5 bases). There are 14 residues in the CDR3. Trimming removed 0 bases at V and 2 bases at J, with 9 bases between. Germline values: CDR1 GTSNPN, CDR2 SVGIG (reference sequence). In DNA, the CDR3 is TGTGCCTGGAGTGTTGACAGATACACAGATACGCAGTATTTT. It encodes CAWSVDRYTDTQYF.

The V and J genes are TRBV21-1 and TRBJ1-2. TRBV21-1 is termed a pseudogene. The CDR3 extends over 16 amino acids. For the CDR3, the DNA is TGTGCCAGCAGCAAAGAGGAAGCTCAGACTAACTATGGCTACACCTTC. It specifies CASSKEEAQTNYGYTF.

This clone has just one count. The CDR3 DNA reads as TGCAGTGCCGACTTATTCTACGAGCAGTACGTC. This sequence encodes CSADLFYEQYV. The chain is built from TRBV20-1 and TRBJ2-7, with D unclear. The CDR3 has 11 residues. Deletions cut 6 bases from V and 3 bases from J, with 9 bases between. CDR1 and CDR2 from the germline V gene are DFQATT and SNEGSKA (reference sequence).

This chain links TRBV29-1 with TRBJ2-1; no clear D gene. The CDR3 is made up of 12 amino acids. Germline CDR1 reads SQVTM; CDR2 reads ANQGSEA. Trimming removed 7 bases at V and 4 bases at J, with 11 bases between. CDR3: CSESVGYNEQFF. The CDR3 region has the DNA TGCAGCGAGTCCGTAGGTTACAATGAGCAGTTCTTC.

This sequence joins TRBV28 and TRBJ2-1, with 7 nucleotides matching TRBD2. V lost 4 bases to trimming and J lost 7 bases; unmatched junction nucleotides: 10. Germline V gene sequence: CDR1 MDHEN, CDR2 SYDVKM. CDR3 length: 15 amino acids. The CDR3 bases are TGTGCCAGCAGTTGGCGGGGGACCCAAGGGAATGAGCAGTTCTTC. Its protein is CASSWRGTQGNEQFF. The full variable domain, completed using reference TRBV28 and TRBJ2-1, is DVKVTQSSRYLVKRTGEKVFLECVQDMDHENMFWYRQDPGLGLRLIYFSYDVKMKEKGDIPEGYSVSREKKERFSLILESASTNQTSMYLCASSWRGTQGNEQFFGPGTRLTVL.

The V and J genes are TRBV6-6 and TRBJ2-3; 13 bases match TRBD2. This CDR3 comprises 15 residues. V shed 7 bases and J 4 bases; nucleotides not matched to a gene: 5. CDR1 MNHNY and CDR2 SVGAGI come from the germline V gene (reference sequence). CDR3 region: CASIGTSGIPDTQYF. The CDR3 coding sequence is TGTGCCAGCATAGGGACTAGCGGGATCCCAGATACGCAGTATTTT.